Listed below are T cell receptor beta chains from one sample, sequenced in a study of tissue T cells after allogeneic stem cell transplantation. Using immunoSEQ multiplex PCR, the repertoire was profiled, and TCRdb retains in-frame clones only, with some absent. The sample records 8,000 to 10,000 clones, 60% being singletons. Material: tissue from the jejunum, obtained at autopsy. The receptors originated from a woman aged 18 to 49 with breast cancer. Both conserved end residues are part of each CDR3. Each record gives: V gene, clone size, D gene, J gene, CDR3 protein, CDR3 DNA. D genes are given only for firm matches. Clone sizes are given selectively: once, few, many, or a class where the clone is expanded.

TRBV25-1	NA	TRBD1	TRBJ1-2	CASSEYRRQGKDGYTF	TGTGCCAGCAGTGAATATAGGCGACAGGGGAAAGATGGCTACACCTTC
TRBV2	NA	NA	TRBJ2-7	CASSATGYEQYF	TGTGCCAGCAGCGCGACAGGTTACGAGCAGTACTTC
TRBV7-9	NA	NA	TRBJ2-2	CASSLAGAYNTGELFF	TGTGCCAGCAGCTTAGCAGGGGCCTATAACACCGGGGAGCTGTTTTTT
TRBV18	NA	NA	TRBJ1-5	CASSPLAHQPQHF	TGTGCCAGCTCACCACTTGCCCATCAGCCCCAGCATTTT
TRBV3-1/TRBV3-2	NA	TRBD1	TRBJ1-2	CASTRGWTGGSGYTF	TGTGCCAGCACCCGAGGTTGGACAGGGGGCTCTGGCTACACCTTC
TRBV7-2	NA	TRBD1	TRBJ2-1	CASSFGTGDEQFF	TGTGCCAGCAGCTTCGGGACAGGGGATGAGCAGTTCTTC
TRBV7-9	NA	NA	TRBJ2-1	CASSLDLNEQFF	TGTGCCAGCAGCTTGGACCTCAATGAGCAGTTCTTC
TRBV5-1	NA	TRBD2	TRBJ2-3	CASSNSGSRTDTQYF	TGCGCCAGCAGCAATAGCGGGAGCCGCACAGATACGCAGTATTTT
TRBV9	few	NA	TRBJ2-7	CASSVGPETYEQYF	TGTGCCAGCAGCGTAGGGCCCGAGACCTACGAGCAGTACTTC
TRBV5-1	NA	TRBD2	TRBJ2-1	CASSLALAGDLRQFF	TGCGCCAGCAGCTTGGCGTTAGCGGGGGACCTGAGGCAGTTCTTC
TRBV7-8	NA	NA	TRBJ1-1	CASSLARGSNTEAFF	TGTGCCAGCAGCTTAGCGAGGGGTTCCAACACTGAAGCTTTCTTT
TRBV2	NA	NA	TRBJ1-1	CASKEKVQAFF	TGTGCCAGCAAGGAGAAGGTCCAAGCTTTCTTT
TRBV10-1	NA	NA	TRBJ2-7	CASRPGHSYEQYF	TGCGCCAGCAGACCAGGACACAGCTACGAGCAGTACTTC
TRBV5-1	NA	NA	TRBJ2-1	CASSSAGNPYNEQFF	TGCGCCAGCAGCTCCGCAGGGAACCCCTACAATGAGCAGTTCTTC
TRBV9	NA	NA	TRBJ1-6	CASSSGLGADNSPLHF	TGTGCCAGCAGCTCCGGATTGGGGGCTGATAATTCACCCCTCCACTTT
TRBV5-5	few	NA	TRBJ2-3	CASSLAPPDTQYF	TGTGCCAGCAGCTTAGCCCCGCCAGATACGCAGTATTTT
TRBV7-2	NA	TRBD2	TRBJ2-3	CATNSGRASDTQYF	TGTGCCACCAATAGCGGGAGGGCCTCAGATACGCAGTATTTT
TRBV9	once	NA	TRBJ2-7	CASSVAGEEGPYEQYF	TGTGCCAGCAGCGTAGCAGGTGAAGAAGGCCCCTACGAGCAGTACTTC
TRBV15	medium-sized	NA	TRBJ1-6	CATSTGTGRSPGNSPLHF	TGTGCCACCAGCACAGGAACAGGGAGATCCCCGGGTAATTCACCCCTCCACTTT
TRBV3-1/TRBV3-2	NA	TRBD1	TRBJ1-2	CASSQIDRDYGYTF	TGTGCCAGCAGCCAAATAGACAGGGACTATGGCTACACCTTC
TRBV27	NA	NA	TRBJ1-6	CASSLLGEDNSPLHF	TGTGCCAGCAGTTTACTAGGGGAAGATAATTCACCCCTCCACTTT
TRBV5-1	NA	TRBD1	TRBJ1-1	CASSRDSPMNTEAFF	TGCGCCAGCAGCCGGGACAGCCCCATGAACACTGAAGCTTTCTTT
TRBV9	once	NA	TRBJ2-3	CASSVGGDTQYF	TGTGCCAGCAGCGTAGGGGGAGATACGCAGTATTTT
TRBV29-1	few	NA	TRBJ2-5	CSVERSRGETQYF	TGCAGCGTTGAACGATCCCGAGGGGAGACCCAGTACTTC
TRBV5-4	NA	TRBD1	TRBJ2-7	CASSLDRGSYEQYF	TGTGCCAGCAGCTTGGACAGGGGCAGCTACGAGCAGTACTTC